A single T cell receptor (beta chain) is shown here with its context. What it recognizes is unknown. 5'-RACE, quantitative and with molecular barcodes, yielded the TCR beta libraries. One entry per CDR3 protein, called by TCRdb with MiXCR from the 5' RACE reads. Of under 450,000 distinct CDR3 sequences listed, 17% are singletons. This entry comes from a study of CD8 T cells in ankylosing spondylitis. Study results and limitations: Ankylosing spondylitis blood appeared to carry a characteristic TCR beta motif of several highly homologous variants.

With 5 bases clipped from V and 2 bases from J, the junction kept 3 bases outside the gene matches. CDR1 and CDR2 from the germline V gene are SGHTA and FQGTGA. This CDR3 has 14 amino acids. Sequencing was performed on blood, either unsorted or a sorted T cell fraction (not recorded which). This TCR was sampled from a male donor with ankylosing spondylitis. V and J are TRBV7-3 and TRBJ2-7; 10 bases fit TRBD1. This chain's CDR3 is CASSPTGGPYEQYF. As DNA, the CDR3 is TGTGCCAGCAGCCCGACAGGGGGCCCCTACGAGCAGTACTTC.